These 9 T cell receptor beta chains were all obtained from the same sample, sequenced in a study of PD-1 blockade in classical Hodgkin lymphoma. Method: immunoSEQ multiplex PCR; TCRdb's copy keeps in-frame clones and lacks some. The sample holds fewer than 35,000 clones, about 85% seen once. Time point noted: newly diagnosed, previously untreated cHL patient sample. Purification of CD4+ T cells from thawed PBMCs was achieved by magnetic negative selection. Sequencing used CD4+ T cells from blood. The source is a human donor with classical Hodgkin lymphoma.

The rearrangement uses TRBV5-8 and TRBJ1-4; no reliable D call. CDR3 length: 14 residues. Germline CDR1 and CDR2: SGHTS and YDEGEE. V shed 6 bases and J shed 4 bases, with 13 bases lying between them. CDR3 protein: CASTPRQNNEKLFF. The CDR3 bases are TGTGCCAGCACCCCTCGGCAGAATAATGAAAAACTGTTTTTT.

This chain connects TRBV7-8 to TRBJ2-3; D gene ambiguous. CDR1 is SGHVS and CDR2 is FQNEAQ in the germline V gene. Trimming removed 7 bases from V and 1 base from J, with 15 bases in between. The CDR3 length is 15 residues. The CDR3 DNA is TGTGCCAGCACCCGGACCCCTCGTGGCACAGATACGCAGTATTTT. This codes for CASTRTPRGTDTQYF.

V usage is TRBV2 and J usage is TRBJ2-5; D is unresolved. Germline assignment: CDR1 SNHLY and CDR2 FYNNEI. This CDR3 comprises 15 residues. V was trimmed by 8 bases and J by 1 base, leaving 17 bases between them. The chain's CDR3 is CASHFRRESQETQYF. In DNA, the CDR3 is TGTGCCAGCCATTTTCGAAGAGAAAGCCAAGAGACCCAGTACTTC.

The genes are TRBV4-1 and TRBJ2-7, with a tentative D call TRBD2 (5 bases). V lost 4 bases and J 0 bases, leaving 13 bases between the germline ends. The CDR3 consists of 15 residues. CDR1 and CDR2 (germline): MGHRA, YSYEKL. The CDR3 bases are TGCGCCAGCAGCCCACTAGGACGGAGCTCCTACGAGCAGTACTTC. Its protein is CASSPLGRSSYEQYF.

The chain combines TRBV5-1 with TRBJ1-1; no definite D call. Trimming removed 4 bases from V and 0 bases from J, with 19 bases in between. Per germline, CDR1 SGHRS and CDR2 YFSETQ. The CDR3 loop spans 17 amino acids. CDR3 bases: TGCGCCAGCAGCCTGCAACTTTTGGAGTCTATGAACACTGAAGCTTTCTTT. It encodes CASSLQLLESMNTEAFF. Complete variable domain (other parts from reference TRBV5-1 and TRBJ1-1): KAGVTQTPRYLIKTRGQQVTLSCSPISGHRSVSWYQQTPGQGLQFLFEYFSETQRNKGNFPGRFSGRQFSNSRSEMNVSTLELGDSALYLCASSLQLLESMNTEAFFGQGTRLTVV.

This clone appeared once. The V and J genes are TRBV5-1 and TRBJ2-5; D call uncertain. Germline V gene data show CDR1 as SGHRS and CDR2 as YFSETQ. The CDR3 runs 16 residues. Trimming removed 1 base at V and 2 bases at J, with 15 bases between. The CDR3 region is CASSLQASVAQETQYF. The DNA of the CDR3 is TGCGCCAGCAGCTTGCAGGCCTCGGTGGCTCAAGAGACCCAGTACTTC. Full variable domain (rest looked up from reference TRBV5-1 and TRBJ2-5): KAGVTQTPRYLIKTRGQQVTLSCSPISGHRSVSWYQQTPGQGLQFLFEYFSETQRNKGNFPGRFSGRQFSNSRSEMNVSTLELGDSALYLCASSLQASVAQETQYFGPGTRLLVL.

This sequence joins TRBV6-5 and TRBJ1-1, with D possibly matching TRBD1 (5 bases). Germline V gene lookup returns CDR1 MNHEY and CDR2 SVGAGI. V was clipped by 5 bases and J by 9 bases, with 13 bases between them. CDR3 length equals 12 residues. CDR3 sequence reads: CASSGRGNKAFF. As DNA, the CDR3 is TGTGCCAGCAGTGGGCGGGGGAATAAAGCTTTCTTT.

This sequence joins TRBV4-1 and TRBJ2-4; D might be TRBD1 or TRBD2, each matching 6 bases. Trimming removed 1 base at V and 0 bases at J, with 16 bases between. The CDR3 has 18 residues. Germline assignment: CDR1 MGHRA and CDR2 YSYEKL. The CDR3 sequence is CASSQGGVRGIAKNIQYF. The CDR3 bases are TGCGCCAGCAGCCAAGGGGGGGTTAGGGGGATAGCCAAAAACATTCAGTACTTC.

The V and J genes are TRBV5-1 and TRBJ2-3; D is ambiguous. This CDR3 has 16 amino acids. Trimming shortened V by 4 bases and J by 2 bases, and 17 bases separated the two germline ends. CDR1 and CDR2 from the germline V gene are SGHRS and YFSETQ. This chain's CDR3 is CASSPGIATNTDTQYF. For the CDR3, the DNA is TGCGCCAGCAGCCCTGGGATTGCGACGAACACAGATACGCAGTATTTT.